This TCR beta chain stems from a study of CXCR3-negative and CXCR3-positive naive CD8 T cells. Findings and limits, study-wide: Relative to CXCR3-negative naive cells, CXCR3-positive naive cells had more hydrophobic TRB CDR3s.

CDR1 is MGHRA, CDR2 YSYEKL, per germline. CDR3 size: 14 residues. It was by 5' RACE with UMI labels that the TRB cDNA libraries were prepared. TCRdb reanalyzed the 5' RACE reads and collapses them to one entry per CDR3 protein, without DNA. The table lists about 150,000 distinct CDR3 sequences. With respect to this clonotype: Its antigen remains unknown.

The sequenced sample was naive CXCR3+ CD8+ T cells from blood. Stated subset: CD45RO-CCR7+CD27+CD95- naive CD8+ T cells expressing CXCR3 (TNR3+). J is TRBJ1-6 and V is TRBV4-1. The receptor's source is a human donor in good health. Some clones in this sample may be carry-over from other donors' samples. CDR3 protein: CASSQGQGDSPLHF.